This T cell receptor beta chain was observed in a study of monozygotic twins with inflammatory bowel disease. Blood was drawn at over 2 ml per donor. Study-wide results and caveats: No discrimination was achieved between different T cell subtypes. In patient repertoires, differing immunosuppressive treatments may have added some variability.

A note on this clonotype: Its antigen is as yet unknown.

The CDR3 extends over 13 amino acids. Per germline, CDR1 GTSNPN and CDR2 SVGIG (reference sequence). Each UMI harboured a 6-nucleotide sample barcode and was appended via template switching. TCRdb re-called the 5' RACE reads and shows each CDR3 protein once, DNA omitted. The sample includes approximately 150,000 distinct CDR3 sequences. Sequenced material: blood. The TCR was taken from a human donor with ulcerative colitis or Crohn's disease, or a healthy co-twin of an affected twin (not recorded which). J is TRBJ1-2 and V is TRBV30. This chain's CDR3 is CAWSVGHLYGYTF.